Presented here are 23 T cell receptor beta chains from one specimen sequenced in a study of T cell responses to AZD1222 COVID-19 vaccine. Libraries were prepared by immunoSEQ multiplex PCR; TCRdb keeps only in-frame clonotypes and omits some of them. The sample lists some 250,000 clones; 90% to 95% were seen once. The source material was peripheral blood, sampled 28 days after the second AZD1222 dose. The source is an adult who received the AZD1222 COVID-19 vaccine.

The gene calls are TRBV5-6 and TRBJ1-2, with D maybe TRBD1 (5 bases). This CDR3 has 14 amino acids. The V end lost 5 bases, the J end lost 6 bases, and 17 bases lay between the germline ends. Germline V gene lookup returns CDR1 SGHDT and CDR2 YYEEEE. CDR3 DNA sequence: TGTGCCAGCAGGGCGGGACCCCTACGGCATGGCTACACCTTC. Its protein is CASRAGPLRHGYTF.

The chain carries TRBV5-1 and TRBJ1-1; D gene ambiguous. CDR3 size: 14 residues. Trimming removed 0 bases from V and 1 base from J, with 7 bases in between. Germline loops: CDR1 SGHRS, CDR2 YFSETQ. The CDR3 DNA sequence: TGCGCCAGCAGCTTGGACCGACCGAACACTGAAGCTTTCTTT. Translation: CASSLDRPNTEAFF.

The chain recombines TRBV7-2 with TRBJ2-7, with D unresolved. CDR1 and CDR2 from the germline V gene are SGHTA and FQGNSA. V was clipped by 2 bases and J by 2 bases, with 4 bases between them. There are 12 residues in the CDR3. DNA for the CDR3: TGTGCCAGCAGCTTAAGAACCTACGAGCAGTACTTC. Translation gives CASSLRTYEQYF. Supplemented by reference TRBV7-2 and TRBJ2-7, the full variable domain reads GAGVSQSPSNKVTEKGKDVELRCDPISGHTALYWYRQSLGQGLEFLIYFQGNSAPDKSGLPSDRFSAERTGGSVSTLTIQRTQQEDSAVYLCASSLRTYEQYFGPGTRLTVT.

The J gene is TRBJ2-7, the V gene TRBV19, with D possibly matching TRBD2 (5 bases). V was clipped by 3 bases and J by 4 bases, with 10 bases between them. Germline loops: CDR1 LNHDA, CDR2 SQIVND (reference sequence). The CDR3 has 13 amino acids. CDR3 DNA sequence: TGTGCCAGTAGTATTGCCGGCGGGTACGAGCAGTACTTC. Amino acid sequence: CASSIAGGYEQYF.

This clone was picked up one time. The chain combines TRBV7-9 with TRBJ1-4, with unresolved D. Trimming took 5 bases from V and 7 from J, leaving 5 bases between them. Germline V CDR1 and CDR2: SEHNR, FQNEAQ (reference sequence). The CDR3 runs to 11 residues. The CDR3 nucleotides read TGTGCCAGCAGCGATAGTGAAAAACTGTTTTTT. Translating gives CASSDSEKLFF.

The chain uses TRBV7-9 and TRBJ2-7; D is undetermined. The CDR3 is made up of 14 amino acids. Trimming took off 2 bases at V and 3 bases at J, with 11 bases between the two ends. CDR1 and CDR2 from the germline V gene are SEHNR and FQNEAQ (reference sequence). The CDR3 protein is CASSLYAAGYEQYF. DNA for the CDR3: TGTGCCAGCAGCTTATATGCCGCCGGCTACGAGCAGTACTTC.

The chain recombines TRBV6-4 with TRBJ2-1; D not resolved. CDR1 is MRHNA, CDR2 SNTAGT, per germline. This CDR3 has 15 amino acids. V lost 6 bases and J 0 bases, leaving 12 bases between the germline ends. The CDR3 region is CASSPEFSSYNEQFF. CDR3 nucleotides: TGTGCCAGCAGCCCAGAGTTTAGCTCCTACAATGAGCAGTTCTTC.

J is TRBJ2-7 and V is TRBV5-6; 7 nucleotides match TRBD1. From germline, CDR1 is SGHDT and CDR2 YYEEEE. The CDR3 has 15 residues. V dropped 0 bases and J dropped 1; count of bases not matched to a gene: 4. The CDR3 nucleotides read TGTGCCAGCAGCTTGGTAGGGACAGTGTCCTACGAGCAGTACTTC. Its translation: CASSLVGTVSYEQYF.

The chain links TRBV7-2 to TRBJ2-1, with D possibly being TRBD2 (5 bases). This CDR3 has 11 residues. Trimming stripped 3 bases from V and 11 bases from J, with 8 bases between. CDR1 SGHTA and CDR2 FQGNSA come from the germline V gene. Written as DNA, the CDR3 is TGTGCCAGCAGCTTGGGAGTTAAGCAGTTCTTC. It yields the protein CASSLGVKQFF.

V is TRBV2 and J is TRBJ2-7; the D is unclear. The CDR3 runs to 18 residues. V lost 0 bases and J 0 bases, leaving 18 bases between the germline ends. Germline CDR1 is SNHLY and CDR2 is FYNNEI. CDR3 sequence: CASSEALWKRESSYEQYF. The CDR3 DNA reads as TGTGCCAGCAGTGAAGCGCTTTGGAAGCGAGAGAGCTCCTACGAGCAGTACTTC.

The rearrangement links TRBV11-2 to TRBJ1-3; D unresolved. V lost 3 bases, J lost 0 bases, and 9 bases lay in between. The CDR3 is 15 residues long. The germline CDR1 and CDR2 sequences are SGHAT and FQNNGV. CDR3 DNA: TGTGCCAGCAGCTTTTCGGGCTTCTCTGGAAACACCATATATTTT. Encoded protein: CASSFSGFSGNTIYF.

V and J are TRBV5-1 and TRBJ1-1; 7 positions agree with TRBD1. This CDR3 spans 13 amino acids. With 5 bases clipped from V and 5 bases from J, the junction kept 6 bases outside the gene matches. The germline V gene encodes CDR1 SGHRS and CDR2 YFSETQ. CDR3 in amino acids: CASRDRVATEAFF. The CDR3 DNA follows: TGCGCCAGCAGAGACAGGGTGGCGACTGAAGCTTTCTTT. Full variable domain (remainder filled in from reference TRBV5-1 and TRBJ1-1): KAGVTQTPRYLIKTRGQQVTLSCSPISGHRSVSWYQQTPGQGLQFLFEYFSETQRNKGNFPGRFSGRQFSNSRSEMNVSTLELGDSALYLCASRDRVATEAFFGQGTRLTVV.

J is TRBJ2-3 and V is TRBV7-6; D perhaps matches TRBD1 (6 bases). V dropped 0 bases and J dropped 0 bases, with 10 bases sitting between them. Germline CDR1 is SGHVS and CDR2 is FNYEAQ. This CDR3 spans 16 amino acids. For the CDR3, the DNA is TGTGCCAGCAGCTTAGCGCGGACAGCTAGCACAGATACGCAGTATTTT. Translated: CASSLARTASTDTQYF.

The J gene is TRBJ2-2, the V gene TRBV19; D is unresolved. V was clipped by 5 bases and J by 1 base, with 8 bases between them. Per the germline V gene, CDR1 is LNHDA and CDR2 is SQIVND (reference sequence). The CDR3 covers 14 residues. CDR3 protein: CASSPTVNTGELFF. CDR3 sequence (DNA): TGTGCCAGTAGTCCTACAGTGAACACCGGGGAGCTGTTTTTT.

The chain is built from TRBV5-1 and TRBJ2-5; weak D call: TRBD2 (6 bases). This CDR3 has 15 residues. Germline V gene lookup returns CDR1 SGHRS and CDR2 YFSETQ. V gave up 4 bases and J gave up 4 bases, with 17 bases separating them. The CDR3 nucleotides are TGCGCCAGCAGCAGAGGCGGGACGCGAGGAGAGACCCAGTACTTC. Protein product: CASSRGGTRGETQYF.

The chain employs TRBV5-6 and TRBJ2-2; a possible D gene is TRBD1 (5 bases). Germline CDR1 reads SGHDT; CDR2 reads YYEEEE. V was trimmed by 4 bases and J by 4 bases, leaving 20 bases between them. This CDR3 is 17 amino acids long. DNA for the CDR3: TGTGCCAGCAGCCCCGCGACGACTCAGGGTTTCACCGGGGAGCTGTTTTTT. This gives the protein CASSPATTQGFTGELFF.

CDR3 DNA sequence: TGTGCCAGCAGCCTAAATCCGGGACAGGGGCAGACCCAGTACTTC. It is translated as CASSLNPGQGQTQYF. The chain uses TRBV7-6 and TRBJ2-5; TRBD1 matches 10 bases. CDR3 length equals 15 residues. The V segment lost 5 bases and the J segment 6 bases; nucleotides outside the gene matches: 9. Germline CDR1 reads SGHVS; CDR2 reads FNYEAQ.

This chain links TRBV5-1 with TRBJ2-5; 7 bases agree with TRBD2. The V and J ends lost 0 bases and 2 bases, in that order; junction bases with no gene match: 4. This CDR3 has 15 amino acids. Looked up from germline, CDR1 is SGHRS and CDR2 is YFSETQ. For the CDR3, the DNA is TGCGCCAGCAGCTTGGGGGGACTAACTCAAGAGACCCAGTACTTC. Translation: CASSLGGLTQETQYF. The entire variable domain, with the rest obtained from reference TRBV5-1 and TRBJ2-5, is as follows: KAGVTQTPRYLIKTRGQQVTLSCSPISGHRSVSWYQQTPGQGLQFLFEYFSETQRNKGNFPGRFSGRQFSNSRSEMNVSTLELGDSALYLCASSLGGLTQETQYFGPGTRLLVL.

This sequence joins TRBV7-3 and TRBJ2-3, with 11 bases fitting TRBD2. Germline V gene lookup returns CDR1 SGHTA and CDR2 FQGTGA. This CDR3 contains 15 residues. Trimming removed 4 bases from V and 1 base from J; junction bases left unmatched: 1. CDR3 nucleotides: TGTGCCAGCAGCTCACTAGCGGGGGGCACAGATACGCAGTATTTT. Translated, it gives CASSSLAGGTDTQYF.

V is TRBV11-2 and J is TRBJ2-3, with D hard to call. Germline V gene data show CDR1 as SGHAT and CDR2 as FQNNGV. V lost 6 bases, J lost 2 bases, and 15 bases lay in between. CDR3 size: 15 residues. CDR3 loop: CASRKGLVSTDTQYF. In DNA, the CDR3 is TGTGCCAGCAGGAAAGGGCTAGTATCCACAGATACGCAGTATTTT.

The CDR3 spells CASSPRTGEADTQYF. CDR3 DNA: TGTGCCAGCAGCCCCCGGACAGGGGAAGCAGATACGCAGTATTTT. The rearrangement links TRBV3-1 (or the pseudogene TRBV3-2) to TRBJ2-3; 9 bases line up with TRBD1. The V segment lost 4 bases and the J segment 4 bases; nucleotides outside the gene matches: 6. The CDR3 is 15 amino acids. Germline CDR1 is LGHDT and CDR2 is YNNKEL (reference sequence).

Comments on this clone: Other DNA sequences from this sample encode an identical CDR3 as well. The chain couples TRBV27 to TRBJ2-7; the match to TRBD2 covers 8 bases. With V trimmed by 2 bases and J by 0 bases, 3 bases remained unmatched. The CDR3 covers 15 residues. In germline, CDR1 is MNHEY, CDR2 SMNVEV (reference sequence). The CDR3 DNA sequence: TGTGCCAGCAGTTTAGCGGGGGGTAGCTCCTACGAGCAGTACTTC. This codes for CASSLAGGSSYEQYF.

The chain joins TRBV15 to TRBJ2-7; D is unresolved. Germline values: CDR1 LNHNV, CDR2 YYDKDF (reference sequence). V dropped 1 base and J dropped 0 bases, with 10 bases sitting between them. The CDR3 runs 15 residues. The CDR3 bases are TGTGCCACCAGCAGAGGTAACAGCCCCTCCTACGAGCAGTACTTC. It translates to CATSRGNSPSYEQYF.